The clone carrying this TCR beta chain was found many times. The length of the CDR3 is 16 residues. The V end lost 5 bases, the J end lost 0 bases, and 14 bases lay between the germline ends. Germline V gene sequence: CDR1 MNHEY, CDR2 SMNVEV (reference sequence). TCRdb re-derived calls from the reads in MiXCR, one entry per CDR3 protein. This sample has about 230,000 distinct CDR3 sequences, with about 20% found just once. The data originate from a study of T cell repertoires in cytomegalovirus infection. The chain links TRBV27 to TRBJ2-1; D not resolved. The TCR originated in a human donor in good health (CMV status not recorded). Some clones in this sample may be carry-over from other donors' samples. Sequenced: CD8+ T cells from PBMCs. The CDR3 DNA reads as TGTGCCAGCAGTCCCCTCAGCATCAACTCCTACAATGAGCAGTTCTTC. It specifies CASSPLSINSYNEQFF.